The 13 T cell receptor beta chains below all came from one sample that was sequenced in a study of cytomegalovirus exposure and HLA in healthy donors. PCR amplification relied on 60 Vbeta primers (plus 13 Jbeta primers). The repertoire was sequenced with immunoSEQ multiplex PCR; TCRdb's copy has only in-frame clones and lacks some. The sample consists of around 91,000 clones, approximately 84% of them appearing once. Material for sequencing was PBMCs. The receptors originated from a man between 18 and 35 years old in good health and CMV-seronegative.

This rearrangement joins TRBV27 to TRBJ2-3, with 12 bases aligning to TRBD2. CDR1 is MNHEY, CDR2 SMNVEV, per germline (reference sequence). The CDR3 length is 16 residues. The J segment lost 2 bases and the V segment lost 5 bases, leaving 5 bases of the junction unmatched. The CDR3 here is CASSNRLAGDTDTQYF. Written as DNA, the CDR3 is TGTGCCAGCAGTAATCGACTAGCGGGGGACACAGATACGCAGTATTTT.

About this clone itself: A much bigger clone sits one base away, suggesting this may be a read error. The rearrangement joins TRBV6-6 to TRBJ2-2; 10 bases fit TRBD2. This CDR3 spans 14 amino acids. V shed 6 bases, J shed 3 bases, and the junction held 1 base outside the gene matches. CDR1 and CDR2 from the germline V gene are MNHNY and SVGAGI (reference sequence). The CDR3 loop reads CASSGLADTGELFF. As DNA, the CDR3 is TGTGCCAGCAGCGGACTAGCGGACACCGGGGAGCTGTTTTTT.

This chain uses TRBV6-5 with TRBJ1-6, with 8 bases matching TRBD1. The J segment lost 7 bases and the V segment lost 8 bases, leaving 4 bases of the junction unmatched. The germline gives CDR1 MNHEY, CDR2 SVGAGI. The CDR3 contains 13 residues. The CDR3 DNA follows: TGTGCCAGCCAGGACAGGGAAAATTCACCCCTCCACTTT. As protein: CASQDRENSPLHF.

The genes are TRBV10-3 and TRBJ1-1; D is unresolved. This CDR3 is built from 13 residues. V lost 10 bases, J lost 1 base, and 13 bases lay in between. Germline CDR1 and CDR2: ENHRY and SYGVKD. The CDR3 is CATTHSSNTEAFF. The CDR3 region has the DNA TGTGCCACTACGCACAGCTCGAACACTGAAGCTTTCTTT.

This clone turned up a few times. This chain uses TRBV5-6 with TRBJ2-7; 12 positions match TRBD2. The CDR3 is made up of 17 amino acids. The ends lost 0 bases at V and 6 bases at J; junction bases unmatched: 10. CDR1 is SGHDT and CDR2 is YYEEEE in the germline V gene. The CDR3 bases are TGTGCCAGCAGCTTGGGACTAGCGGGGGCCCTCCAGATCGAGCAGTACTTC. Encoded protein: CASSLGLAGALQIEQYF.

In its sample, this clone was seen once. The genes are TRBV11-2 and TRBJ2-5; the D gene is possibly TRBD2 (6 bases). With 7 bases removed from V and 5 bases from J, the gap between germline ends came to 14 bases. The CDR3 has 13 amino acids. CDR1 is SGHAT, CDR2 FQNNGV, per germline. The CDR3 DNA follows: TGTGCCAGCAACGGAGGGATCCGGGAGACCCAGTACTTC. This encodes CASNGGIRETQYF.

CDR3 loop: CASSQALGSGALGNQPQHF. In DNA form, the CDR3 reads TGCGCCAGCAGCCAAGCCCTAGGAAGTGGGGCGCTTGGCAATCAGCCCCAGCATTTT. V gene TRBV4-3 combines with J gene TRBJ1-5; a possible D gene is TRBD1 (5 bases). The CDR3 sequence is 19 residues long. Germline loops: CDR1 LGHNA, CDR2 YSLEER. The V and J ends lost 1 base and 2 bases respectively, with 21 bases between them.

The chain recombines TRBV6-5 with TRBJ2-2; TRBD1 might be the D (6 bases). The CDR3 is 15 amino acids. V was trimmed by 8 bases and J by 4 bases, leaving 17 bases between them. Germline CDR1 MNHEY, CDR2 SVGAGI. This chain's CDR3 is CASSIQGSSTGELFF. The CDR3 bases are TGTGCCAGCTCCATACAGGGATCGTCCACCGGGGAGCTGTTTTTT.

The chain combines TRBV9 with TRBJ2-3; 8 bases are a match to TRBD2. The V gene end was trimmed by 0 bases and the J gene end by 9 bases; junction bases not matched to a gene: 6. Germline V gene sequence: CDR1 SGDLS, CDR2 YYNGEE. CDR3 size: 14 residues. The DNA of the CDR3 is TGTGCCAGCAGCGTAGCGGGAGGGCGTCAGACGCAGTATTTT. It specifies CASSVAGGRQTQYF.

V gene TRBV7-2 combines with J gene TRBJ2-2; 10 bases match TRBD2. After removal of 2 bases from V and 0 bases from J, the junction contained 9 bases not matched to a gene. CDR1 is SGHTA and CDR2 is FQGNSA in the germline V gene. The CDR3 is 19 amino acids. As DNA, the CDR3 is TGTGCCAGCAGCTTAAGGGCCGGACTAGCGGAGACGAACACCGGGGAGCTGTTTTTT. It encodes CASSLRAGLAETNTGELFF.

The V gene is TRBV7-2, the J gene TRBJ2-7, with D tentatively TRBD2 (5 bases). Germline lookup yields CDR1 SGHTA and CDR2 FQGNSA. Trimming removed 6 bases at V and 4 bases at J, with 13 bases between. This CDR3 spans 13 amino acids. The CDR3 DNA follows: TGTGCCAGCAGTTCCGGACTGAGGTACGAGCAGTACTTC. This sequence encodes CASSSGLRYEQYF.

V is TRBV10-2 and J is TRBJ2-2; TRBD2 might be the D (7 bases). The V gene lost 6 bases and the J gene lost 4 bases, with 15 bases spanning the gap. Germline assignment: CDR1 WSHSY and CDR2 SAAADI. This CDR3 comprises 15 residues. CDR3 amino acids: CASRDLGGGTGELFF. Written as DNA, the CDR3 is TGCGCCAGCAGAGATTTAGGGGGGGGCACCGGGGAGCTGTTTTTT.

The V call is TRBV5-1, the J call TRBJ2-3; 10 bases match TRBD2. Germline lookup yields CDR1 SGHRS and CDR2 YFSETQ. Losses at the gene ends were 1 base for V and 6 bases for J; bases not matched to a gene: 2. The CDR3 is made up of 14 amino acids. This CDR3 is CASSLLSGRDTQYF. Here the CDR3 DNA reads TGCGCCAGCAGCTTGCTTAGCGGGAGGGATACGCAGTATTTT. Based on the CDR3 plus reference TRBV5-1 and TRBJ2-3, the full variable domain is KAGVTQTPRYLIKTRGQQVTLSCSPISGHRSVSWYQQTPGQGLQFLFEYFSETQRNKGNFPGRFSGRQFSNSRSEMNVSTLELGDSALYLCASSLLSGRDTQYFGPGTRLTVL.